The entry below describes one T cell receptor (beta chain). Per the study methods: Counts of nucleated cells, estimated from reference gene primer amplification, were obtained. The table came from immunoSEQ multiplex PCR; TCRdb's copy has only in-frame clones and leaves some out. The V and J calls and clone size were taken over from that table, and D and trimming were inferred from the DNA. The sample contains under 300,000 clones, around 81% of which appear only once. This sample is drawn from a study of blood T cell repertoires in COVID-19. Across the study: COVID-19 samples, acute and convalescent, were from the United States, Italy and Spain. Sample material is recorded as cDNA or gDNA derived from T cells, B-cell-depleted T cells, or PBMCs.

The origin of this receptor is a man aged 45-65 years who had recovered from COVID-19. Sequencing was carried out using PBMCs or T cells enriched from blood (not recorded which).

CDR3: CASSYLEGAEAFF. The CDR3 DNA reads as TGTGCCAGCAGTTACCTTGAGGGGGCCGAAGCTTTCTTT. The chain is built from TRBV6-5 and TRBJ1-1; 7 bases agree with TRBD1. The trim removed 2 bases at V and 8 bases at J, leaving 5 bases unmatched. Germline CDR1 and CDR2: MNHEY and SVGAGI. The CDR3 covers 13 residues.